These 18 T cell receptor beta chains were all obtained from the same sample, sequenced in a study of cytomegalovirus exposure and HLA in healthy donors. It was with 60 Vbeta and 13 Jbeta primers that the PCR ran. Sequencing used immunoSEQ multiplex PCR; TCRdb keeps in-frame clones, though not all of them. Its clone listing holds about 140,000 clones. The sequencing input was PBMCs. Receptors were obtained from a man between 40 and 49 years old in good health and CMV-seronegative.

The genes are TRBV4-1 and TRBJ1-5; 7 bases fit TRBD1. The CDR3 is made up of 17 amino acids. V shed 3 bases and J 1 base; nucleotides not matched to a gene: 9. In germline, CDR1 is MGHRA, CDR2 YSYEKL. Here the CDR3 DNA reads TGCGCCAGCAGCCAGAGGCAGGGGGTATGGAGCAATCAGCCCCAGCATTTT. It yields the protein CASSQRQGVWSNQPQHF.

This rearrangement joins TRBV18 to TRBJ2-3; D ambiguous. The germline gives CDR1 KGHSH, CDR2 LQKENI. This CDR3 contains 14 residues. V was pared by 5 bases and J by 3 bases, with 12 bases between. The CDR3 sequence: CASSSTSGTDTQYF. In DNA, the CDR3 is TGTGCCAGCTCATCTACATCCGGGACAGATACGCAGTATTTT.

The genes are TRBV5-4 and TRBJ1-1; 10 positions agree with TRBD1. Losses at the gene ends were 3 bases for V and 3 bases for J; bases not matched to a gene: 5. Germline loops: CDR1 SGHNT, CDR2 YYREEE (reference sequence). The CDR3 contains 15 residues. CDR3 DNA: TGTGCCAGCAGCTCTAGACAGGGGGCTCACACTGAAGCTTTCTTT. This translates into CASSSRQGAHTEAFF.

V and J are TRBV13 and TRBJ2-1; D not resolved. Germline CDR1 PRHDT, CDR2 FYEKMQ (reference sequence). Trimming removed 0 bases at V and 0 bases at J, with 9 bases between. CDR3 length equals 16 residues. CDR3 nucleotides: TGTGCCAGCAGCTTAGGGACATCCGTCTCCTACAATGAGCAGTTCTTC. Translated: CASSLGTSVSYNEQFF.

The chain uses TRBV4-2 and TRBJ2-4; D is ambiguous. CDR3 size: 20 residues. Looked up from germline, CDR1 is LGHNA and CDR2 is YNFKEQ. V gave up 0 bases and J gave up 0 bases, with 21 bases separating them. The DNA of the CDR3 is TGTGCCAGCAGCCAAGAATTGGCGGCATCACATCCGTCAGCCAAAAACATTCAGTACTTC. Its translation: CASSQELAASHPSAKNIQYF.

This chain joins TRBV9 and TRBJ2-7; 10 bases are shared with TRBD2. Germline CDR1 reads SGDLS; CDR2 reads YYNGEE. V gave up 2 bases and J gave up 0 bases; unmatched junction bases: 2. This CDR3 has 15 residues. The DNA for the CDR3 is TGTGCCAGCAGCGTTAGCGGGGGGCCCTCCTACGAGCAGTACTTC. This sequence encodes CASSVSGGPSYEQYF.

This chain links TRBV19 with TRBJ2-4; the match to TRBD1 covers 9 bases. V was pared by 6 bases and J by 5 bases, with 2 bases of the junction left unmatched. Germline V lookup: CDR1 LNHDA, CDR2 SQIVND (reference sequence). There are 13 residues in the CDR3. The CDR3 nucleotides are TGTGCCAGTAGGGGACAGGGTCAAAACATTCAGTACTTC. Its translation is CASRGQGQNIQYF.

This chain joins TRBV4-3 and TRBJ1-3; no clear D gene. V lost 1 base and J lost 4, with 5 bases in between. The CDR3 is 13 residues long. Per germline, CDR1 LGHNA and CDR2 YSLEER. In DNA, the CDR3 is TGCGCCAGCAGCCAAGCCAGGGGAAACACCATATATTTT. It translates to CASSQARGNTIYF.

The rearrangement uses TRBV6-4 and TRBJ2-1, with D perhaps TRBD2 (6 bases). The CDR3 totals 15 residues. In germline, CDR1 is MRHNA, CDR2 SNTAGT. V was pared by 3 bases and J by 0 bases, with 9 bases between. CDR3: CASSEGGSSYNEQFF. DNA of the CDR3: TGTGCCAGCAGTGAGGGGGGTAGCTCCTACAATGAGCAGTTCTTC.

The genes are TRBV7-2 and TRBJ1-3, with 8 bases that match TRBD1. Germline CDR1 reads SGHTA; CDR2 reads FQGNSA. The CDR3 extends over 16 amino acids. The trim removed 1 base at V and 0 bases at J, leaving 2 bases unmatched. In DNA, the CDR3 is TGTGCCAGCAGCTTAGTAGGACAGGGCTCTGGAAACACCATATATTTT. It specifies CASSLVGQGSGNTIYF. The variable domain in full, with the rest retrieved from reference TRBV7-2 and TRBJ1-3, is GAGVSQSPSNKVTEKGKDVELRCDPISGHTALYWYRQSLGQGLEFLIYFQGNSAPDKSGLPSDRFSAERTGGSVSTLTIQRTQQEDSAVYLCASSLVGQGSGNTIYFGEGSWLTVV.

V usage is TRBV25-1 and J usage is TRBJ1-1, with D unclear. Looked up from germline, CDR1 is MGHDK and CDR2 is SYGVNS. The CDR3 runs to 12 residues. V dropped 4 bases and J dropped 8 bases, with 11 bases sitting between them. The CDR3 here is CASSGFGQEAFF. For the CDR3, the DNA is TGTGCCAGCAGTGGTTTTGGGCAGGAAGCTTTCTTT.

This chain joins TRBV2 and TRBJ1-1; possibly TRBD1 for D (5 bases). Trimming left V 3 bases short and J 10 bases short, with 12 bases between. The V gene's germline CDR1 is SNHLY and CDR2 FYNNEI. This CDR3 contains 12 residues. CDR3 in DNA: TGTGCCAGCAGTGAGGGAGGGAGGGGAGCTTTCTTT. This sequence encodes CASSEGGRGAFF.

The chain recombines TRBV4-2 with TRBJ2-3, with 11 bases aligning to TRBD2. The CDR3 totals 20 residues. CDR1 is LGHNA, CDR2 YNFKEQ, per germline. Germline trimming cut 5 bases from V and 1 base from J; bases unmatched to any gene: 17. The CDR3 bases are TGTGCCAGCAGCTCAGGTGGTAGCGGGGGGGTTCGGTCCGGCACAGATACGCAGTATTTT. Translating it yields CASSSGGSGGVRSGTDTQYF.

The chain links TRBV6-5 to TRBJ2-3; maybe TRBD2 (5 bases). From germline, CDR1 is MNHEY and CDR2 SVGAGI. The CDR3 spans 15 residues. Trimming removed 6 bases at V and 4 bases at J, with 17 bases between. The CDR3, as DNA: TGTGCCAGCAGCCCCCAGCCCCTAGCAGCAGATACGCAGTATTTT. Protein product: CASSPQPLAADTQYF.

The rearrangement uses TRBV6-1 and TRBJ1-2; D remains ambiguous. The CDR3 runs 13 residues. CDR1 and CDR2 from the germline V gene are MNHNS and SASEGT. V was trimmed by 5 bases and J by 6 bases, leaving 13 bases between them. The chain's CDR3 is CASSRNGYDGYTF. CDR3 in DNA: TGTGCCAGCAGTAGAAACGGGTACGATGGCTACACCTTC.

V gene TRBV27 combines with J gene TRBJ2-5, with TRBD2 identical over 9 bases. The germline V gene encodes CDR1 MNHEY and CDR2 SMNVEV (reference sequence). V was pared by 8 bases and J by 0 bases, with 7 bases of the junction left unmatched. This CDR3 comprises 15 residues. This chain's CDR3 is CASSVAGAYQETQYF. CDR3 nucleotide sequence: TGTGCCAGCTCCGTAGCGGGGGCTTACCAAGAGACCCAGTACTTC.

The V call is TRBV4-1, the J call TRBJ2-7; 10 nucleotides line up with TRBD2. Germline-derived CDR1 and CDR2 are MGHRA and YSYEKL. The V segment lost 1 base and the J segment 6 bases; nucleotides outside the gene matches: 3. CDR3 size: 14 residues. The CDR3 protein is CASSQAAGGREQYF. The CDR3 DNA is TGCGCCAGCAGCCAAGCAGCGGGGGGGCGCGAGCAGTACTTC.

This chain joins TRBV7-8 and TRBJ1-5; D perhaps matches TRBD1 (5 bases). V was pared by 5 bases and J by 0 bases, with 14 bases between. There are 16 residues in the CDR3. Germline CDR1 reads SGHVS; CDR2 reads FQNEAQ. CDR3 DNA: TGTGCCAGCAGCCCCACCGGGGGGTATAGCAATCAGCCCCAGCATTTT. It yields the protein CASSPTGGYSNQPQHF.